The T cell receptor beta chain under discussion was sequenced for a study of blood T cells in healthy people across ages. General study findings and limits: The long-lived group displayed more naive CD4+ cells, plus higher diversity, than the aged donors did. Estimated diversity, derived from one million T cells, was regarded as an underestimate.

With a J-beta primer mix and a sample-barcoded 5' primer, a second PCR ran roughly 6 to 12 cycles. MiXCR was run by TCRdb on the 5' RACE reads, yielding one entry per CDR3 protein. Of roughly 550,000 distinct CDR3 sequences detected, about 24% appear once; the ten largest clones hold roughly 10%. Notes on this clonotype: What it binds is unknown.

These sequences were also reported in another study, on T cells of mothers and their children.

The TCR comes from a boy between 10 and 17 years old in good health. Sequences were obtained from blood.

The DNA for the CDR3 is TGTGCCAGCAGGATCGGATCCGGGGACACTGAAGCTTTCTTT. Its translation: CASRIGSGDTEAFF. The chain joins TRBV28 to TRBJ1-1; the D is unclear. The CDR3 spans 14 residues. Trimming left V 6 bases short and J 3 bases short, with 14 bases between. The germline V gene encodes CDR1 MDHEN and CDR2 SYDVKM.